This T cell receptor (beta chain) was recovered during a study of CD4 T cells in relation to SARS-CoV-2 and coronaviruses. Whole-study context: TCR beta CDR3s were sequenced after approximately nine-day antigen culture of PBMCs.

Libraries were prepared by immunoSEQ multiplex PCR; TCRdb keeps only in-frame clonotypes and omits some of them. The table shows roughly 20,000 clones, with 76% occurring only once. With respect to this clone: Its antigen is not identified.

Unexposed donor CD4+ T cells date from 2011-2018, before the COVID-19 pandemic. Isolation of CD4+ T cells took place after less than 13 days in culture. Cultures received half-medium IL-2 refreshes on days 3 and 7. Notes on the study in general: The cross-reactivity analysis covered only spike protein, not other viral proteins.

Sequences were obtained from CD4+ T cells from PBMCs, cultured in vitro. The receptor comes from a human donor in good health.

The CDR3 sequence is CASSGWDRGQTQYF. CDR3 nucleotides: TGTGCCAGCAGCGGATGGGACCGTGGGCAGACCCAGTACTTC. This sequence joins TRBV9 and TRBJ2-5; D is possibly TRBD1 or TRBD2 (5 bases each). Trimming removed 3 bases at V and 6 bases at J, with 15 bases between. The germline V gene has CDR1 SGDLS and CDR2 YYNGEE. The CDR3 is made up of 14 amino acids.